The 13 T cell receptor beta chains below all came from one sample that was sequenced in a study of shared clonotypes between healthy human individuals. Generated by immunoSEQ multiplex PCR, the TCRdb table keeps only in-frame clones and is missing some. The table includes a few million clones, over 90% detected once. Sequenced sample: naive CD4+ T cells from PBMCs. Subset meaning: CD45RA+ positively selected. These TCRs come from a man aged 18 to 29 in good health. Some clones in this sample may be carry-over from other donors' samples.

This rearrangement joins TRBV28 to TRBJ2-5; 12 bases match TRBD2. The CDR3 covers 17 residues. V lost 1 base and J lost 5; bases outside the gene matches: 8. CDR1 is MDHEN and CDR2 is SYDVKM in the germline V gene. Here the CDR3 reads CASSLLLGLAGGETQYF. Written as DNA, the CDR3 is TGTGCCAGCAGTTTATTGCTGGGACTAGCGGGCGGTGAGACCCAGTACTTC.

The chain combines TRBV10-3 with TRBJ1-2; TRBD1 matches 10 bases. The CDR3 sequence is 15 residues long. Germline assignment: CDR1 ENHRY and CDR2 SYGVKD. Losses at the gene ends were 0 bases for V and 4 bases for J; bases not matched to a gene: 2. This CDR3 reads CAISESGTGAYGYTF. DNA of the CDR3: TGTGCCATCAGTGAGTCCGGGACAGGGGCCTATGGCTACACCTTC.

The V and J genes are TRBV19 and TRBJ2-6, with TRBD1 matching over 8 bases. Unmatched junction bases numbered 11, after V lost 0 bases and J lost 1 base. Germline values: CDR1 LNHDA, CDR2 SQIVND (reference sequence). This CDR3 region has 20 residues. The CDR3 DNA follows: TGTGCCAGTAGTATAGAGTGGGGGGACAGGCGCCTTTCTGGGGCCAACGTCCTGACTTTC. This translates into CASSIEWGDRRLSGANVLTF.

In its sample, this clone was seen once. J is TRBJ2-1 and V is TRBV6-1; tentatively, D is TRBD2 (5 bases). CDR3 length: 15 amino acids. The germline V gene encodes CDR1 MNHNS and CDR2 SASEGT. V was cut by 2 bases and J by 5 bases, with 13 bases left in between. The DNA of the CDR3 is TGTGCCAGCAGTGAACAGCCAGGACTCAACAATGAGCAGTTCTTC. Protein sequence: CASSEQPGLNNEQFF.

The chain has TRBV10-3 and TRBJ1-3, with D uncertain. Germline lookup yields CDR1 ENHRY and CDR2 SYGVKD. The CDR3 runs 14 residues. The V end lost 6 bases, the J end lost 0 bases, and 9 bases lay between the germline ends. CDR3 residues: CAIRGRDSGNTIYF. DNA of the CDR3: TGTGCCATCAGGGGAAGAGACTCTGGAAACACCATATATTTT.

J is TRBJ2-3 and V is TRBV27; 9 bases are shared with TRBD1. V gave up 2 bases and J gave up 14 bases; unmatched junction bases: 17. The CDR3 length is 16 residues. Germline lookup yields CDR1 MNHEY and CDR2 SMNVEV (reference sequence). CDR3 region: CASSLRASQGAVSLYF. CDR3 coding DNA: TGTGCCAGCAGTTTAAGGGCCTCACAGGGGGCCGTATCACTGTATTTT.

The chain is built from TRBV19 and TRBJ2-1; 9 bases match TRBD2. Per the germline V gene, CDR1 is LNHDA and CDR2 is SQIVND (reference sequence). J was trimmed by 5 bases and V by 2 bases; bases with no gene match: 1. The CDR3 length is 14 residues. The CDR3 DNA reads TGTGCCAGTAGTATATGGACTAGCGACAATGAGCAGTTCTTC. It yields the protein CASSIWTSDNEQFF.

This clone was picked up one time. The chain uses TRBV30 and TRBJ1-3; D not certain. Trimming removed 5 bases from V and 4 bases from J, with 9 bases in between. The CDR3 spans 12 residues. Germline CDR1 GTSNPN, CDR2 SVGIG (reference sequence). The CDR3: CAWGSQGNTIYF. CDR3 nucleotide sequence: TGTGCCTGGGGTTCGCAAGGAAACACCATATATTTT.

This clone was seen only a few times. At the DNA level, this CDR3 is encoded by other sequences in the same sample as well. V is TRBV9 and J is TRBJ1-3; D call uncertain. Germline CDR1 SGDLS, CDR2 YYNGEE. The CDR3 is 16 amino acids. V lost 0 bases, J lost 0 bases, and 10 bases lay in between. The CDR3 here is CASSVGQVSSGNTIYF. The CDR3 DNA reads as TGTGCCAGCAGCGTAGGGCAGGTGAGCTCTGGAAACACCATATATTTT.

This sequence joins TRBV6-4 and TRBJ1-1, with D tentatively TRBD1 (6 bases). Germline assignment: CDR1 MRHNA and CDR2 SNTAGT. CDR3 length equals 15 residues. V lost 9 bases and J lost 1, with 18 bases in between. The CDR3 is CARTKKGQSNTEAFF. CDR3 coding DNA: TGTGCCAGGACCAAAAAGGGACAATCGAACACTGAAGCTTTCTTT.

The chain couples TRBV18 to TRBJ2-7, with a tentative D call TRBD1 (5 bases). The V and J ends lost 4 bases and 2 bases respectively, with 18 bases between them. In germline, CDR1 is KGHSH, CDR2 LQKENI. The CDR3 is made up of 16 amino acids. The CDR3 DNA reads TGTGCCAGCTCACTTACACGGACATTCTCTACCTACGAGCAGTACTTC. Translating it yields CASSLTRTFSTYEQYF.

This chain uses TRBV5-4 with TRBJ2-3, with D possibly matching TRBD1 (5 bases). Trimming took off 2 bases at V and 2 bases at J, with 9 bases between the two ends. CDR1 is SGHNT and CDR2 is YYREEE in the germline V gene (reference sequence). The CDR3 runs 14 residues. The DNA for the CDR3 is TGTGCCAGCAGCTTAGGGGCAACCACAGATACGCAGTATTTT. Translating it yields CASSLGATTDTQYF.

V usage is TRBV5-6 and J usage is TRBJ2-5; D not certain. This CDR3 has 12 residues. Looked up from germline, CDR1 is SGHDT and CDR2 is YYEEEE. The V end was cut by 0 bases, the J end by 6 bases, with 6 bases between. Here the CDR3 reads CASSLGSKTQYF. CDR3 coding DNA: TGTGCCAGCAGCTTGGGTTCGAAGACCCAGTACTTC.